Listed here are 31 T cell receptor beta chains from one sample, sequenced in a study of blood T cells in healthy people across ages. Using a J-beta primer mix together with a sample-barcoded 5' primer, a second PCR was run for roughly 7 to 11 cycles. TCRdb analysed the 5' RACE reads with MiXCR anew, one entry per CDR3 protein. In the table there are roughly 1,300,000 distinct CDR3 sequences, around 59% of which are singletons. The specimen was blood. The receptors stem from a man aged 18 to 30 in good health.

The DNA for the CDR3 is TGCGCCAGCAGCCAAGGGGTCCTAGCGGGAGGTAACTACAATGAGCAGTACTTC. Translation gives CASSQGVLAGGNYNEQYF. This chain connects TRBV4-1 to TRBJ2-7, with TRBD2 matching 11 bases. The CDR3 sequence is 18 residues long. V was clipped by 1 base and J by 7 bases; unmatched bases: 15. CDR1 and CDR2 (germline): MGHRA, YSYEKL.

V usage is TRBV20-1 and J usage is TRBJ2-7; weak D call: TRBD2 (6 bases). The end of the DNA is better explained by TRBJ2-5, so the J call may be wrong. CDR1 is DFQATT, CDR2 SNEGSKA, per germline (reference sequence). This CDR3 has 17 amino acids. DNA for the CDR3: TGCAGTGCTAGAGATCGGCCCCTAGCGCGGCGCCAAGAGACCCAGTACTTC. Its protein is CSARDRPLARRQETQYF.

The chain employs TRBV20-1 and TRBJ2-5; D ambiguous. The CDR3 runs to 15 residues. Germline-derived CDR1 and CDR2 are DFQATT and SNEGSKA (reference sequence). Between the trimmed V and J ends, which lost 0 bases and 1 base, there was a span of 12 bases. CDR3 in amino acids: CSARDFSASQETQYF. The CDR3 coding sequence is TGCAGTGCTAGAGATTTTTCGGCTTCCCAAGAGACCCAGTACTTC.

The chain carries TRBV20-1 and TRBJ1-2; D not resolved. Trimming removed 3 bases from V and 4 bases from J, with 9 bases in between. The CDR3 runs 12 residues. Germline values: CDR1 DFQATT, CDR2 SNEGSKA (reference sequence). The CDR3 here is CSASGRAYGYTF. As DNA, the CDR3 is TGCAGTGCTAGCGGGCGGGCCTATGGCTACACCTTC.

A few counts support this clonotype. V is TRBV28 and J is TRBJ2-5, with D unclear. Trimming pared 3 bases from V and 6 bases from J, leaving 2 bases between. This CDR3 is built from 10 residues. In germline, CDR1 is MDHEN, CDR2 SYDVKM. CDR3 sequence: CASSFKTQYF. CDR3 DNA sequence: TGTGCCAGCAGTTTCAAGACCCAGTACTTC.

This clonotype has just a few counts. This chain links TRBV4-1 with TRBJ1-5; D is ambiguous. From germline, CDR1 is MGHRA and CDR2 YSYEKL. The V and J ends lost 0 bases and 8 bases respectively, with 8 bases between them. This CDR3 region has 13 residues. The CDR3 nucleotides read TGCGCCAGCAGCCAAGATGGCGGGGAGCCCCAGCATTTT. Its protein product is CASSQDGGEPQHF.

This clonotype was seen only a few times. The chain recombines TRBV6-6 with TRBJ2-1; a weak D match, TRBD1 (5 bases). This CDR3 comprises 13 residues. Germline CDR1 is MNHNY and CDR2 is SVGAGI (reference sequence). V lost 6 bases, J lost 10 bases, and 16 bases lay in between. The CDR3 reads CASRYDSPEEQFF. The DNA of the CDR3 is TGTGCCAGCAGGTACGACAGCCCGGAGGAGCAGTTCTTC.

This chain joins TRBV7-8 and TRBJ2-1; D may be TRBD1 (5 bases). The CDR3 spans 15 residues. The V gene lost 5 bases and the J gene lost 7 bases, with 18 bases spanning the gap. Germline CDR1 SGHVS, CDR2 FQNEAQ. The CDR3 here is CASSPGDRFGNEQFF. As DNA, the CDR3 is TGTGCCAGCAGCCCAGGTGACAGATTTGGGAATGAGCAGTTCTTC.

CDR3 nucleotides: TGTGCCAGCAGTCGGACGGGACAGGTCTACGGGCAGTACTTC. Translation gives CASSRTGQVYGQYF. The chain carries TRBV6-6 and TRBJ2-5; the match to TRBD1 covers 8 bases. J was trimmed by 11 bases and V by 5 bases; bases with no gene match: 13. The CDR3 runs to 14 residues. Per germline, CDR1 MNHNY and CDR2 SVGAGI (reference sequence).

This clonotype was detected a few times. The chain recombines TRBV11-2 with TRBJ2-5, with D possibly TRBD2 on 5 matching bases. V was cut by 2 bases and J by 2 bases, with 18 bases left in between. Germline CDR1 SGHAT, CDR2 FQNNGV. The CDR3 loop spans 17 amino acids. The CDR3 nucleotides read TGTGCCAGCAGCTTATATGCCCCGGTCGGGAAGCAAGAGACCCAGTACTTC. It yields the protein CASSLYAPVGKQETQYF.

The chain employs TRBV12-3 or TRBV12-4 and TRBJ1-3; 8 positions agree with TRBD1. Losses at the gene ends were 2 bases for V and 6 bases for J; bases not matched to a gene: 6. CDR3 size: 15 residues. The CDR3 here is CASSLTQGAANTIYF. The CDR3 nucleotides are TGTGCCAGCAGTTTAACGCAGGGGGCTGCAAACACCATATATTTT.

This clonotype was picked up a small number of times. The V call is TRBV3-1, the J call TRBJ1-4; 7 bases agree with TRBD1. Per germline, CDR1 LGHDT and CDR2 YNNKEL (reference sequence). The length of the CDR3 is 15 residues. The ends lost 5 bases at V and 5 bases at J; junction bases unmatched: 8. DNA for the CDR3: TGTGCCAGCAGCTCAAAGACAGGGACGAATGAAAAACTGTTTTTT. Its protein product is CASSSKTGTNEKLFF.

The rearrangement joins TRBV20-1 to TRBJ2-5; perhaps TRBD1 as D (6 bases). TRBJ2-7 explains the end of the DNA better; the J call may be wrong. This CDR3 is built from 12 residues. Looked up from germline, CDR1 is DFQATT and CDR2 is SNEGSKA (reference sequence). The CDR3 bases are TGCAGCAGCGAGGCCCAGGGGTACGAGCAGTACTTC. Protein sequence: CSSEAQGYEQYF.

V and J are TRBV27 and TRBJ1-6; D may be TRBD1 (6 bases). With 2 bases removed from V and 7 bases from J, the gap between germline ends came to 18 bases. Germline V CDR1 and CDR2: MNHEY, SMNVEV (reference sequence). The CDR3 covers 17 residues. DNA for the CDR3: TGTGCCAGCAGTTTAGGTCGTCAGGGGTCGAGAAATTCACCCCTCCACTTT. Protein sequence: CASSLGRQGSRNSPLHF.

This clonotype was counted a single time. CDR3 protein: CASSQVGRQYF. The CDR3 nucleotides are TGCGCCAGCAGCCAAGTGGGTCGCCAGTATTTT. The rearrangement links TRBV4-1 to TRBJ2-3; D gene unclear. The CDR3 is 11 residues long. Germline assignment: CDR1 MGHRA and CDR2 YSYEKL. Deletions cut 1 base from V and 12 bases from J, with 8 bases between.

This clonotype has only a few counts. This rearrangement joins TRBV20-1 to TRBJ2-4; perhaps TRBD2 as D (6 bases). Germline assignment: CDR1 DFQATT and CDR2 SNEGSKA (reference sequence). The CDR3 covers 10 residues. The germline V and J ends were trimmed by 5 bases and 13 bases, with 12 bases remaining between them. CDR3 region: CSAGGREQYF. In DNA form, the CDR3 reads TGCAGTGCTGGGGGTCGGGAGCAGTACTTC.

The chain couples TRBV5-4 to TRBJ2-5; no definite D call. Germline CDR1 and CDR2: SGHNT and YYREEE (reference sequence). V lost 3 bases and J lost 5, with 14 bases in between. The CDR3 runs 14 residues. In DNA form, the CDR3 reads TGTGCCAGCAGCTCACGCGGAGATGCCGAGACCCAGTACTTC. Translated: CASSSRGDAETQYF. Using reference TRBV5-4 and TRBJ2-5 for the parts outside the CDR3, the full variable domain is ETGVTQSPTHLIKTRGQQVTLRCSSQSGHNTVSWYQQALGQGPQFIFQYYREEENGRGNFPPRFSGLQFPNYSSELNVNALELDDSALYLCASSSRGDAETQYFGPGTRLLVL.

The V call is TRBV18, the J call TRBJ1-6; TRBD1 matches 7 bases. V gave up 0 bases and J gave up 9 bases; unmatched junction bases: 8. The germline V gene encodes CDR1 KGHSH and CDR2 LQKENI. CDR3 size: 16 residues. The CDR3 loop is CASSPPTGQQGSPLHF. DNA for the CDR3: TGTGCCAGCTCACCACCGACAGGGCAGCAGGGTTCACCCCTCCACTTT.

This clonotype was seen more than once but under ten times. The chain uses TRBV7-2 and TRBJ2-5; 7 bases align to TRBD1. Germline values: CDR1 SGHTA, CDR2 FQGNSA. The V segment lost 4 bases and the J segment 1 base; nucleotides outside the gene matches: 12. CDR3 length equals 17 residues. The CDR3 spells CASSSTGTASTQETQYF. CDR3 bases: TGTGCCAGCAGCTCTACCGGGACAGCCTCAACCCAAGAGACCCAGTACTTC.

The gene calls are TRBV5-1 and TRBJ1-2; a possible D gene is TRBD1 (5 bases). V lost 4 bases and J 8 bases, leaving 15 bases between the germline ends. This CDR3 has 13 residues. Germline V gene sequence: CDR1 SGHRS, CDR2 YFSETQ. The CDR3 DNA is TGCGCCAGCAGCGAACAGGTCGGCTTAGGCTACACCTTC. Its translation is CASSEQVGLGYTF.

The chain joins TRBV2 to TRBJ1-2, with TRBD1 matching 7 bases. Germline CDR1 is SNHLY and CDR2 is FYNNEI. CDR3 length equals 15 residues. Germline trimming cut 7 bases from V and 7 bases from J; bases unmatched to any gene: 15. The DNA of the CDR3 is TGTGCCAGCACCCTCGAGGGACAGATAGGCGTTGGCTACACCTTC. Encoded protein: CASTLEGQIGVGYTF.

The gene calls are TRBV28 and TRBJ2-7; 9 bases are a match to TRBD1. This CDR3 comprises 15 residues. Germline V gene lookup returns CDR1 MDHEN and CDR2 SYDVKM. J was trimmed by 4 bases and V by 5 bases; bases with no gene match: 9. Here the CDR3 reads CASSPGTGIGYEQYF. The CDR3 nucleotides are TGTGCCAGCAGTCCCGGGACAGGGATTGGGTACGAGCAGTACTTC.

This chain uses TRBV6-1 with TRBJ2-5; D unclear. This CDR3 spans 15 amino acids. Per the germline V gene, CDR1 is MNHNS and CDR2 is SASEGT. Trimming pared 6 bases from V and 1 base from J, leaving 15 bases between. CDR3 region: CASSAQPQLQETQYF. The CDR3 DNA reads TGTGCCAGCAGCGCACAACCCCAGCTCCAAGAGACCCAGTACTTC.

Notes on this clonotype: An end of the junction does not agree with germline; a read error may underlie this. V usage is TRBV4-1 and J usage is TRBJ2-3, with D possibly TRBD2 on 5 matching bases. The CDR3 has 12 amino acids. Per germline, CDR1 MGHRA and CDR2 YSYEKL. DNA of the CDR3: TGCACCAGCAGCCAAGCGAAGGAGGCGCAGTATTTT. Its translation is CTSSQAKEAQYF.

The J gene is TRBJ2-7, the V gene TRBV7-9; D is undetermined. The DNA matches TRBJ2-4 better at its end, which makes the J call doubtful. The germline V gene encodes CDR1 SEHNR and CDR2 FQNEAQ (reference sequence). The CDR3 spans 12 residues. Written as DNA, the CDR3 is TGTGCCAGCAGCCCCGAACAAAACATTCAGTACTTC. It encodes CASSPEQNIQYF.

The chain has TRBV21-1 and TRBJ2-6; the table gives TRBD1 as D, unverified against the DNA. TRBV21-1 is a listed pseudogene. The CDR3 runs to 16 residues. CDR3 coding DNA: TGTGCCAGCAGACCAAACAGGGACTCTGGGGCCAACGTCCTGACTTTC. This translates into CASRPNRDSGANVLTF.

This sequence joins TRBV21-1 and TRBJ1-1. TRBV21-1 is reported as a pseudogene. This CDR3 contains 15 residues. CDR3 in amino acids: CASTSSKVLNTEAFF. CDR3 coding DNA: TGTGCCAGCACCTCATCGAAGGTACTGAACACTGAAGCTTTCTTT.

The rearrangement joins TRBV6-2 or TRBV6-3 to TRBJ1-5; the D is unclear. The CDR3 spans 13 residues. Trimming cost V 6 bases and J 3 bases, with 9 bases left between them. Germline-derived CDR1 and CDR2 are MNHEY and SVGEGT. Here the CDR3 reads CASSRAINQPQHF. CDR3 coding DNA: TGTGCCAGCAGCCGGGCCATCAATCAGCCCCAGCATTTT.

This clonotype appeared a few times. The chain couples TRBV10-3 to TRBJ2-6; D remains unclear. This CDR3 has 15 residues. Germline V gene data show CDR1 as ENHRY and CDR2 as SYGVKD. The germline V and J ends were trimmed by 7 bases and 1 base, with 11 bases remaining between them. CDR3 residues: CAIKVGSSGANVLTF. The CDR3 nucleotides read TGTGCCATCAAAGTAGGCTCGTCTGGGGCCAACGTCCTGACTTTC.

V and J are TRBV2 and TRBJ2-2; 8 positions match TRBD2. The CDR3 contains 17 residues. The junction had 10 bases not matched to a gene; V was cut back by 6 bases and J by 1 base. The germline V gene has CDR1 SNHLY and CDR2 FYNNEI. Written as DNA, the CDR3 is TGTGCCAGCAGGGGGCCCCTAGCGGGCGGGAACACCGGGGAGCTGTTTTTT. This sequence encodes CASRGPLAGGNTGELFF.

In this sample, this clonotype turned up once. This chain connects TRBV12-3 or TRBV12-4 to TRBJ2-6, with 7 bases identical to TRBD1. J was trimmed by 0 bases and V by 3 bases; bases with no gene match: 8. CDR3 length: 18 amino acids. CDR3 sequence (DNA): TGTGCCAGCAGTTTCAGGACAGGACCCTACTCTGGGGCCAACGTCCTGACTTTC. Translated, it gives CASSFRTGPYSGANVLTF.